This T cell receptor beta chain was sequenced in a study of cytomegalovirus exposure and HLA in healthy donors. Overall study context: Unique TCRs from HLA-typed donors, 80 million to 100 million of them, were held in an early data release. Study-wide findings and caveats: Further analysis was carried out later, and it showed several of the most significant clusters appearing linked to common viral pathogens.

The primer mix had 60 Vbeta and 13 Jbeta primers. Repertoires were generated with immunoSEQ multiplex PCR, while TCRdb's copy carries only in-frame clones and drops some. The sample lists over 150,000 clones; about 65% were seen once. A note on this clone: Its antigen is unknown.

The junction had 6 bases not matched to a gene; V was cut back by 4 bases and J by 6 bases. The CDR3 runs to 14 residues. Germline V CDR1 and CDR2: SGHRS, YFSETQ. The source is a woman in her 30s in good health and CMV-seronegative. The chain joins TRBV5-1 to TRBJ2-2; 7 nucleotides align to TRBD1. The sequencing sample was made of PBMCs. This chain's CDR3 is CASSVTGQSGELFF. CDR3 bases: TGCGCCAGCAGCGTGACAGGGCAATCCGGGGAGCTGTTTTTT.